This TCR beta chain stems from a study of shared clonotypes between healthy human individuals. This CDR3 region has 16 residues. V was clipped by 3 bases and J by 4 bases; unmatched bases: 4. Germline CDR1 LGHNA, CDR2 YNFKEQ. With respect to this clone: Other DNA sequences in the same sample also yield this CDR3.

Assay: immunoSEQ multiplex PCR; the TCRdb copy retains only in-frame clones and omits some. There are some 690,000 clones in the sample; 90% occur only once, and more than 30% lies in the top ten. The chain joins TRBV4-2 to TRBJ2-1; the match to TRBD2 covers 12 bases. Sequences were obtained from memory CD8+ T cells from PBMCs. Subset here: CD45RO+ cells pooled with CCR7-negative TemRA cells. This TCR derives from a man aged 18 to 29 in good health. Some clones in this sample may be carry-over from other donors' samples. CDR3 sequence reads: CASSQGTSGLYNEQFF. The CDR3 DNA reads TGTGCCAGCAGCCAGGGGACTAGCGGGCTGTACAATGAGCAGTTCTTC.